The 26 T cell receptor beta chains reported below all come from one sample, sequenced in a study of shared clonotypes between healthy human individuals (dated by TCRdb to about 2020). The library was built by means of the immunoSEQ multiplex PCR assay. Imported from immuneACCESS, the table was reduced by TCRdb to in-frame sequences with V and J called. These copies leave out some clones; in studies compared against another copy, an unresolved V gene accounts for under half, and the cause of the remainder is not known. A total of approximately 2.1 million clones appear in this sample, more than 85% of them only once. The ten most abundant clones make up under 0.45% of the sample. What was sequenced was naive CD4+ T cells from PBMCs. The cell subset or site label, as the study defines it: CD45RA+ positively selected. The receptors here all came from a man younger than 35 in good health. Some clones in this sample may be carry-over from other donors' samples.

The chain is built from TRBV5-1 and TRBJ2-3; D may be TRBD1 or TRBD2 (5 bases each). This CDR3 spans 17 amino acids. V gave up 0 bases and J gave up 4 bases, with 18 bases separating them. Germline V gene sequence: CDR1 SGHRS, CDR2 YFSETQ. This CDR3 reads CASSLALGGVSADTQYF. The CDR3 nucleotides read TGCGCCAGCAGCTTGGCTCTTGGGGGTGTTAGCGCAGATACGCAGTATTTT.

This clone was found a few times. This CDR3 reads CASSVHGPTEAFF. CDR3 in DNA: TGTGCCAGCAGCGTACACGGGCCCACTGAAGCTTTCTTT. The J gene is TRBJ1-1, the V gene TRBV7-9, with D uncertain. This CDR3 is 13 amino acids long. Looked up from germline, CDR1 is SEHNR and CDR2 is FQNEAQ (reference sequence). V was shortened by 5 bases and J by 4 bases, with 11 bases between the two germline ends.

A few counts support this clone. The CDR3 reads CAISESTGWTEAFF. The CDR3 nucleotides are TGTGCCATCAGTGAGTCGACGGGGTGGACTGAAGCTTTCTTT. The chain carries TRBV10-3 and TRBJ1-1; D gene ambiguous. Trimming stripped 0 bases from V and 5 bases from J, with 10 bases between. Germline V gives CDR1 ENHRY, CDR2 SYGVKD. The CDR3 runs to 14 residues.

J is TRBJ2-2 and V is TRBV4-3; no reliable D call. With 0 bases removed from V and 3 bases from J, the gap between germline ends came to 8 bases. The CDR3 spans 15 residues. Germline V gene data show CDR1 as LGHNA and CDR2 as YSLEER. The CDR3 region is CASSQEGIHTGELFF. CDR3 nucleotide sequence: TGCGCCAGCAGCCAAGAAGGGATTCACACCGGGGAGCTGTTTTTT.

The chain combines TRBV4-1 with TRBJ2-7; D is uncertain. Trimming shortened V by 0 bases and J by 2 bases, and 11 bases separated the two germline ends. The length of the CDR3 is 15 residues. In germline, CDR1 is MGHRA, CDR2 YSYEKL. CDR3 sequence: CASSQDLHVAYEQYF. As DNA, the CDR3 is TGCGCCAGCAGCCAAGATCTCCACGTAGCCTACGAGCAGTACTTC.

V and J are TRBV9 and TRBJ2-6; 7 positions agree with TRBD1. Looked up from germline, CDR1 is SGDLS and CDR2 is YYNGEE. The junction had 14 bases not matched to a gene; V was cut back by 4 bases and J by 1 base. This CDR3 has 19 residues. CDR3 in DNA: TGTGCCAGCAGCCCTCGGACAGGCGGCGCCCTTTCTGGGGCCAACGTCCTGACTTTC. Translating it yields CASSPRTGGALSGANVLTF.

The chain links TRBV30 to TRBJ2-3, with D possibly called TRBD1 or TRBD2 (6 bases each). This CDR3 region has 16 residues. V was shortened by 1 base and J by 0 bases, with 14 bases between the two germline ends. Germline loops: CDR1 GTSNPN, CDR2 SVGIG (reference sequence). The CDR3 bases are TGTGCCTGGAGTGGCTATGGGGGGCGAAGCACAGATACGCAGTATTTT. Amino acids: CAWSGYGGRSTDTQYF.

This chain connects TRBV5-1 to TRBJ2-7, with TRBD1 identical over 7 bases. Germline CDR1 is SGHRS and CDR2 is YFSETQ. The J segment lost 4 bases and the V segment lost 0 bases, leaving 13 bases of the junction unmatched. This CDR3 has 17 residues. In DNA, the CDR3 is TGCGCCAGCAGCTTGGCCGGACAGGCCACAATAGGGTACGAGCAGTACTTC. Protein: CASSLAGQATIGYEQYF. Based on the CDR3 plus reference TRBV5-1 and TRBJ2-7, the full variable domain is KAGVTQTPRYLIKTRGQQVTLSCSPISGHRSVSWYQQTPGQGLQFLFEYFSETQRNKGNFPGRFSGRQFSNSRSEMNVSTLELGDSALYLCASSLAGQATIGYEQYFGPGTRLTVT.

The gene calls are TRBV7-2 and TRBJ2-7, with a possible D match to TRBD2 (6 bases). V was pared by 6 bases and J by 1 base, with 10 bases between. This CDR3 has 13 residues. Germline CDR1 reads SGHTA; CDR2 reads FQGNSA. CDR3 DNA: TGTGCCAGCAGAGAGAGCGGGTCCTACGAGCAGTACTTC. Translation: CASRESGSYEQYF.

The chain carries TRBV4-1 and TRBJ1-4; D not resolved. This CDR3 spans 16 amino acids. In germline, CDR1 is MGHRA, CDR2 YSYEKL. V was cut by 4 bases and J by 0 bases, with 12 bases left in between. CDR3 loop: CASSLADSATNEKLFF. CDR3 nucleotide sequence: TGCGCCAGCAGCCTAGCTGACTCTGCAACTAATGAAAAACTGTTTTTT.

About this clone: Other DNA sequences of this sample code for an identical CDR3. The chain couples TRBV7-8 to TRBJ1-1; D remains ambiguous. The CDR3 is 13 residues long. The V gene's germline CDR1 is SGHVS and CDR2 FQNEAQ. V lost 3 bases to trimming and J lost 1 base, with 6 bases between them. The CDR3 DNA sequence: TGTGCCAGCAGCTTGGTCAGGAACACTGAAGCTTTCTTT. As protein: CASSLVRNTEAFF.

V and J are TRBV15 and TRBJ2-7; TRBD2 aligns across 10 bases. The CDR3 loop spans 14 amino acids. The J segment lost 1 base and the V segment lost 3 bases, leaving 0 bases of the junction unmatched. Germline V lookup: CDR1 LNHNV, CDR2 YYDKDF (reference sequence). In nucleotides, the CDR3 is TGTGCCACCAGCAGGACTAGCGGGTCCTACGAGCAGTACTTC. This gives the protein CATSRTSGSYEQYF.

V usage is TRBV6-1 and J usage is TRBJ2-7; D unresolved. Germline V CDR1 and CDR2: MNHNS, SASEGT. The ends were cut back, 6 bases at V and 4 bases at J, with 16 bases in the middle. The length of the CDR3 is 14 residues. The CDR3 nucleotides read TGTGCCAGCAGCGACCTGATGAAACCTTACGAGCAGTACTTC. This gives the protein CASSDLMKPYEQYF.

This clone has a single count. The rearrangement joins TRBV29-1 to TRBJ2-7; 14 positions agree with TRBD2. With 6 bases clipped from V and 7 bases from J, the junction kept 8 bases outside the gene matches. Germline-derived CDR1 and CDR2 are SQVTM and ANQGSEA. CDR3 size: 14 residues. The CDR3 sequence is CSVRVGLAGGEQYF. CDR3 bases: TGCAGCGTGCGAGTCGGACTAGCGGGAGGAGAGCAGTACTTC.

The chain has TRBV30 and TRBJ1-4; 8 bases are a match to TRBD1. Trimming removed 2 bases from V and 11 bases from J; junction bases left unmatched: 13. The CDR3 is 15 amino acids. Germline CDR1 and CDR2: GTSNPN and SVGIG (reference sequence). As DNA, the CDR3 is TGTGCCTGGAGTCCCGGACAGGGCGGTATTAAGAAACTGTTTTTT. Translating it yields CAWSPGQGGIKKLFF.

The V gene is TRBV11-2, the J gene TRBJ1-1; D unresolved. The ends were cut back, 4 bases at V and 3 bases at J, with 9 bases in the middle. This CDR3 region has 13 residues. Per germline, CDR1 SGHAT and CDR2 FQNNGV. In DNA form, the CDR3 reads TGTGCCAGCAGCTCCCAACTCGACACTGAAGCTTTCTTT. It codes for CASSSQLDTEAFF.

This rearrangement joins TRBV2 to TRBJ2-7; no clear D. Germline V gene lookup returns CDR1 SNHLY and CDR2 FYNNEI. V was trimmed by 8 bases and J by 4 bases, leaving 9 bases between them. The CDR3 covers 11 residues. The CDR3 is CASQAQYEQYF. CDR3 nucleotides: TGTGCCAGCCAGGCTCAATACGAGCAGTACTTC.

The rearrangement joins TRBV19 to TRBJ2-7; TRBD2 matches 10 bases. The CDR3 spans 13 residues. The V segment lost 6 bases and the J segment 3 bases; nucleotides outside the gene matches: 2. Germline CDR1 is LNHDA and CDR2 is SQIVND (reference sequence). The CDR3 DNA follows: TGTGCCAGTAGCCTAGCGGGAGTCTACGAGCAGTACTTC. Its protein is CASSLAGVYEQYF. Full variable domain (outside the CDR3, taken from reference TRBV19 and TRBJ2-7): DGGITQSPKYLFRKEGQNVTLSCEQNLNHDAMYWYRQDPGQGLRLIYYSQIVNDFQKGDIAEGYSVSREKKESFPLTVTSAQKNPTAFYLCASSLAGVYEQYFGPGTRLTVT.

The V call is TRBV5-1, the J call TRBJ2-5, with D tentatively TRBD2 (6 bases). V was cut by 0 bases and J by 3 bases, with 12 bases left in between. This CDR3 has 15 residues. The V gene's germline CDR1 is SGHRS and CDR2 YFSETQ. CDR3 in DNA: TGCGCCAGCAGCTTGGCAGGACTATCCGAAGAGACCCAGTACTTC. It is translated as CASSLAGLSEETQYF.

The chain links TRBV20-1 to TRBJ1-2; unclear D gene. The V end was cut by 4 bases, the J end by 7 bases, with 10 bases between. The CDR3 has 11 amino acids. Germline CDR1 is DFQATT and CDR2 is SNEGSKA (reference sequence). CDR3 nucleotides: TGCAGTGCTACCAGGACCGTTGGCTACACCTTC. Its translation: CSATRTVGYTF.

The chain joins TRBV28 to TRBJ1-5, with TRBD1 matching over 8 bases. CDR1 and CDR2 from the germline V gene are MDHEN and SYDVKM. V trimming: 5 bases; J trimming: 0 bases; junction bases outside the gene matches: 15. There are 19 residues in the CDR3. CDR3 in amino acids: CASSLPPFRTGNSNQPQHF. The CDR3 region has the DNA TGTGCCAGCAGTCTACCGCCATTTCGGACAGGGAATAGCAATCAGCCCCAGCATTTT.

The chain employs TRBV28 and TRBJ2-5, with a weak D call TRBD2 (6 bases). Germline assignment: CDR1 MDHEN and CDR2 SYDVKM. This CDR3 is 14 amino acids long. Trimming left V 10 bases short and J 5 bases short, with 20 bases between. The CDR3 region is CATLTGLPRETQYF. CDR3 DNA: TGTGCCACCCTCACGGGACTCCCAAGGGAGACCCAGTACTTC.

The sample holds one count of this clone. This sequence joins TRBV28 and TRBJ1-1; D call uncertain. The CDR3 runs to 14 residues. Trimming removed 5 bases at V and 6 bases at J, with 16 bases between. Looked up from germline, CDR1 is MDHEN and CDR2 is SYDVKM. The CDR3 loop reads CASSPSAGLAEAFF. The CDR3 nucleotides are TGTGCCAGCAGTCCAAGTGCGGGGTTGGCTGAAGCTTTCTTT.

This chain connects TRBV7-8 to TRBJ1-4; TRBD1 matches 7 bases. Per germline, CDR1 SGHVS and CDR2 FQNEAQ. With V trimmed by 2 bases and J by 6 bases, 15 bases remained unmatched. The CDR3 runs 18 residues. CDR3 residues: CASSLRGGKKEEDEKLFF. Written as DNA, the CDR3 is TGTGCCAGCAGCTTAAGAGGGGGCAAGAAAGAGGAGGATGAAAAACTGTTTTTT.

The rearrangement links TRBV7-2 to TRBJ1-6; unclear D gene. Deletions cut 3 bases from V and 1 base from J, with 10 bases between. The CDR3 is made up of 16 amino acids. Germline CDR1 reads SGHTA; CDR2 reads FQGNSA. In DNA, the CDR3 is TGTGCCAGCAGCTTTGAACCGGGATCCTATAATTCACCCCTCCACTTT. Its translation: CASSFEPGSYNSPLHF.

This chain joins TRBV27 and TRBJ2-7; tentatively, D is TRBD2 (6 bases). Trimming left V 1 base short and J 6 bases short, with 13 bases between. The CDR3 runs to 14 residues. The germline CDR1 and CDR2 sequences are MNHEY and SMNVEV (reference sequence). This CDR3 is CASSLFGGTSEQYF. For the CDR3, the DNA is TGTGCCAGCAGTTTATTCGGGGGAACGAGCGAGCAGTACTTC.